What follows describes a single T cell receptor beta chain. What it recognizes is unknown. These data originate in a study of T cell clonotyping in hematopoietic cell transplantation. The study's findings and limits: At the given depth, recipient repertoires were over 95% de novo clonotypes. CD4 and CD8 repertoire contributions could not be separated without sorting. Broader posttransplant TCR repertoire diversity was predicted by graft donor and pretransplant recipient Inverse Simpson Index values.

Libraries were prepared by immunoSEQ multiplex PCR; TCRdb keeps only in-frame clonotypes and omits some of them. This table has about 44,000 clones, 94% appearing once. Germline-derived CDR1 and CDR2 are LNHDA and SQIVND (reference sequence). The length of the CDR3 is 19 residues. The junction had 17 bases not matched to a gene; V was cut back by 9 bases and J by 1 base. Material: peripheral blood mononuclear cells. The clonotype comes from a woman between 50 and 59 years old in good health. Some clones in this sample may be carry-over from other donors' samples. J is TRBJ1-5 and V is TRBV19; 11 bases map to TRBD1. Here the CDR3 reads CASNRIAGTGGLSNQPQHF. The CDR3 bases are TGTGCCAGCAACCGGATCGCCGGGACAGGGGGTTTGAGCAATCAGCCCCAGCATTTT.